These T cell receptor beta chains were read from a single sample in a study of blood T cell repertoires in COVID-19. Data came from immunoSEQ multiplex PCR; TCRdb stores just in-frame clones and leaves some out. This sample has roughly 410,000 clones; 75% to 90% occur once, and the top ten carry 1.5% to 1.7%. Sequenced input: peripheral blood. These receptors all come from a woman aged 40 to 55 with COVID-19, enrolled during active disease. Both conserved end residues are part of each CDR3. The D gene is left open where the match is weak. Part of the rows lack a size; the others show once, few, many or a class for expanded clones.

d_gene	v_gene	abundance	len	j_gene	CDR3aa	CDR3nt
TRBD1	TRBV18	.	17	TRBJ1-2	CASSPPTSGTGPKGYTF	TGTGCCAGCTCACCCCCGACCTCCGGGACAGGGCCGAAAGGCTACACCTTC
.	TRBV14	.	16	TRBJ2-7	CASSQDGLRWPYEQYF	TGTGCCAGCAGCCAGGATGGGCTCAGGTGGCCCTACGAGCAGTACTTC
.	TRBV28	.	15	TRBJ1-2	CASSLRVAGLYGYTF	TGTGCCAGCAGTTTACGGGTAGCGGGGCTCTATGGCTACACCTTC
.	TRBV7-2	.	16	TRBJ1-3	CASSLEARYSGNTIYF	TGTGCCAGCAGCTTAGAGGCCAGGTACTCTGGAAACACCATATATTTT
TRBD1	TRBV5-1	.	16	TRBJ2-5	CASSSNPGQGRETQYF	TGCGCCAGCAGCTCGAATCCGGGACAGGGGAGAGAGACCCAGTACTTC
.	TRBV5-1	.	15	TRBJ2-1	CASSLEVAGRNEQFF	TGCGCCAGCAGCTTGGAGGTCGCAGGGAGGAATGAGCAGTTCTTC
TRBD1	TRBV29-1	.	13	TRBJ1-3	CSVGTGVGNTIYF	TGCAGCGTTGGGACAGGGGTTGGAAACACCATATATTTT
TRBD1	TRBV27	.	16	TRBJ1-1	CASSSPGQGPNTEAFF	TGTGCCAGCAGCTCACCGGGACAGGGCCCGAACACTGAAGCTTTCTTT
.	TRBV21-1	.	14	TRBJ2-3	CASKWTGSADTQYF	TGTGCCAGCAAGTGGACAGGGAGCGCAGATACGCAGTATTTT
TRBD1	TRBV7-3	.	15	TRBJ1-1	CASSLTDRGDTEAFF	TGTGCCAGCAGCCTCACGGACAGGGGAGACACTGAAGCTTTCTTT
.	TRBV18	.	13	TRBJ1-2	CASSPHPGDGYTF	TGTGCCAGCTCACCCCACCCAGGGGATGGCTACACCTTC
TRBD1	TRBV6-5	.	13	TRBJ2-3	CASSTGVQDTQYF	TGTGCCAGCAGTACAGGGGTTCAAGATACGCAGTATTTT
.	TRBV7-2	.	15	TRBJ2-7	CASSLAEGRAYEQYF	TGTGCCAGCAGCTTAGCGGAGGGGAGAGCCTACGAGCAGTACTTC
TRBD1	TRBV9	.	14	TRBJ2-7	CASSTKLTGNEQYF	TGTGCCAGCAGCACGAAGCTGACAGGGAACGAGCAGTACTTC
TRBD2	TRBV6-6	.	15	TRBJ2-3	CASTLAGGPPDTQYF	TGTGCCAGTACTCTAGCGGGGGGGCCGCCAGATACGCAGTATTTT
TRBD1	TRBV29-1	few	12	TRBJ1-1	CSSGTGNTEAFF	TGCAGCTCCGGGACAGGGAACACTGAAGCTTTCTTT
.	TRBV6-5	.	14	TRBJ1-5	CASSYLGRDQPQHF	TGTGCCAGCAGTTACTTGGGGCGCGATCAGCCCCAGCATTTT
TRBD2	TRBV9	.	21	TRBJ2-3	CASSPRRIAGGVNTLKDTQYF	TGTGCCAGCAGCCCCCGTAGGATAGCGGGAGGAGTCAACACCCTAAAAGATACGCAGTATTTT
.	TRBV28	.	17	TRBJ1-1	CASREGGFVTVNTEAFF	TGTGCCAGCAGGGAAGGGGGTTTCGTGACAGTGAACACTGAAGCTTTCTTT
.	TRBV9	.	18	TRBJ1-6	CASSAGIWLGSYNSPLHF	TGTGCCAGCAGCGCAGGGATATGGCTGGGCTCCTATAATTCACCCCTCCACTTT
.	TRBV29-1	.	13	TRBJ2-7	CSVIFARHYEQYF	TGCAGCGTAATATTTGCGAGGCACTACGAGCAGTACTTC
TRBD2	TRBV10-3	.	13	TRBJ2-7	CAISESRGYEQYF	TGTGCCATCAGTGAGTCGCGGGGGTACGAGCAGTACTTC
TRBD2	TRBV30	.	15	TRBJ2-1	CAWSGTSGRYNEQFF	TGTGCCTGGAGTGGGACTAGCGGGAGGTACAATGAGCAGTTCTTC
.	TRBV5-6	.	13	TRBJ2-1	CASSLRSNNEQFF	TGTGCCAGCAGCTTGCGGTCCAACAATGAGCAGTTCTTC
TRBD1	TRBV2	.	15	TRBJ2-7	CASRVDRVGPYEQYF	TGTGCCAGCAGGGTGGACAGGGTCGGACCCTACGAGCAGTACTTC
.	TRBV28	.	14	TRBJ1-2	CASTVPGEYYGYTF	TGTGCCAGCACCGTGCCAGGGGAGTACTATGGCTACACCTTC
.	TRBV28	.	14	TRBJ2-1	CASSPPLTYNEQFF	TGTGCCAGCAGTCCCCCCCTAACCTACAATGAGCAGTTCTTC
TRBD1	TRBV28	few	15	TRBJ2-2	CASSLRGQGQRELFF	TGTGCCAGCAGTTTAAGGGGACAGGGTCAACGGGAGCTGTTTTTT
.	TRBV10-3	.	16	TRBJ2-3	CAISESGRGRTDTQYF	TGTGCCATCAGTGAGTCGGGGCGGGGACGCACAGATACGCAGTATTTT
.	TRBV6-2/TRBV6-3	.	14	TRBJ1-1	CASSYSERNTEAFF	TGTGCCAGCAGTTACTCGGAGAGGAACACTGAAGCTTTCTTT
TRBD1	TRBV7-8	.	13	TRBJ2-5	CASSRTGDETQYF	TGTGCCAGCAGCCGAACAGGGGACGAGACCCAGTACTTC
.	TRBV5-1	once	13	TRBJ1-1	CASSLGAAGAAFF	TGCGCCAGCAGCTTGGGGGCTGCAGGGGCGGCTTTCTTT
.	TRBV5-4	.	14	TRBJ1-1	CASSPAAVNTEAFF	TGTGCCAGCAGCCCCGCGGCAGTCAACACTGAAGCTTTCTTT
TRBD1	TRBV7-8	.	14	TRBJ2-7	CASSPPSGGYEQYF	TGTGCCAGCAGCCCCCCCTCAGGGGGCTACGAGCAGTACTTC
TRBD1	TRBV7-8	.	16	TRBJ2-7	CASSSPPGQNSYEQYF	TGTGCCAGCAGCTCGCCTCCGGGACAGAATTCCTACGAGCAGTACTTC
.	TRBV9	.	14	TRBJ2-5	CASSTRVGGETQYF	TGTGCCAGCAGCACCCGTGTAGGGGGTGAGACCCAGTACTTC
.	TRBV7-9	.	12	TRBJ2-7	CASSYSRTEQYF	TGTGCCAGCAGCTACAGCCGTACGGAGCAGTACTTC
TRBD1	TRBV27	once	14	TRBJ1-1	CASSAQGANTEAFF	TGTGCCAGCAGTGCACAGGGGGCGAATACTGAAGCTTTCTTT
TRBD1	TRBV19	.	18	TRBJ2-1	CASSPGQVYRDSYNEQFF	TGTGCCAGTAGTCCGGGACAGGTGTATAGGGACTCCTACAATGAGCAGTTCTTC
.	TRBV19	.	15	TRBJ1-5	CASSMGFGGGQPQHF	TGTGCCAGTAGTATGGGATTCGGGGGGGGTCAGCCCCAGCATTTT
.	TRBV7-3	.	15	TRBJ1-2	CASSPLMRVPNGYTF	TGTGCCAGCAGCCCCCTGATGCGGGTCCCAAATGGCTACACCTTC
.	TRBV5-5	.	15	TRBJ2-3	CASSPGGAPYGTQYF	TGTGCCAGCAGCCCTGGGGGGGCCCCGTATGGTACGCAGTATTTT
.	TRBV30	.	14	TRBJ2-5	CAWSGASGQETQYF	TGTGCCTGGAGTGGGGCCAGCGGGCAAGAGACCCAGTACTTC
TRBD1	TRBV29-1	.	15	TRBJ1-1	CSVLTGGMMNTEAFF	TGCAGCGTACTTACAGGGGGGATGATGAACACTGAAGCTTTCTTT
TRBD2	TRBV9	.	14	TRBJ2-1	CASSYGGDANEQFF	TGTGCCAGCAGCTACGGGGGGGATGCGAATGAGCAGTTCTTC
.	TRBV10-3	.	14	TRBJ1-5	CAISEDSPNQPQHF	TGTGCCATCAGCGAGGACAGCCCAAATCAGCCCCAGCATTTT
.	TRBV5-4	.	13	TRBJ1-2	CASSSTGNYGYTF	TGTGCCAGCAGCTCAACAGGGAACTATGGCTACACCTTC
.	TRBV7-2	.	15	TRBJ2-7	CASSISGTTSYEQYF	TGTGCCAGCAGTATATCCGGGACAACATCCTACGAGCAGTACTTC
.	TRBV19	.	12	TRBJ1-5	CASSSGGQPQHF	TGTGCCAGTAGTTCGGGGGGTCAGCCCCAGCATTTT
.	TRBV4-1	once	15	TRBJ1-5	CASSPTRGSNQPQHF	TGCGCCAGCAGCCCGACAAGGGGGAGCAATCAGCCCCAGCATTTT
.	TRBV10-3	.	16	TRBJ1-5	CAISGVDSRSNQPQHF	TGTGCCATCAGTGGGGTGGACTCGAGAAGCAATCAGCCCCAGCATTTT
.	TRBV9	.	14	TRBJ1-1	CASSVSNRDTEAFF	TGTGCCAGCAGCGTCAGTAACAGGGACACTGAAGCTTTCTTT
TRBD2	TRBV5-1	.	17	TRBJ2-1	CASSLAISGRPYNEQFF	TGCGCCAGCAGCTTGGCGATTAGCGGGAGGCCCTACAATGAGCAGTTCTTC
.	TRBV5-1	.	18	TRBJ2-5	CASSLSIPGGLGGETQYF	TGCGCCAGCAGCTTGAGTATCCCCGGTGGGCTAGGCGGGGAGACCCAGTACTTC